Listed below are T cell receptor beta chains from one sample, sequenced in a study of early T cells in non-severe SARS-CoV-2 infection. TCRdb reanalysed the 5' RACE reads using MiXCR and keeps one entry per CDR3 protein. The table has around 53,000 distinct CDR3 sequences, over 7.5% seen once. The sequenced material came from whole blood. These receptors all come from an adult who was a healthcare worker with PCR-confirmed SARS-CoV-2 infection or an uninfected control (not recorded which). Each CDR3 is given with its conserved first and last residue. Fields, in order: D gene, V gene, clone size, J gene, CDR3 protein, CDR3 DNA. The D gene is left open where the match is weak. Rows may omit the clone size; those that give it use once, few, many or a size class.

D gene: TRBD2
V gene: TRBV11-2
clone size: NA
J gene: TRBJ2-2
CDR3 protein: CASSPGGWGSTGELFF
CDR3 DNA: TGTGCCAGCAGCCCGGGAGGGTGGGGGAGCACCGGGGAGCTGTTTTTT

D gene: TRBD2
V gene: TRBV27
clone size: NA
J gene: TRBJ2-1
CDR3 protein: CASMLASGSTYNEQFF
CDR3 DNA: TGTGCCAGCATGCTGGCCAGCGGGAGTACCTACAATGAGCAGTTCTTC

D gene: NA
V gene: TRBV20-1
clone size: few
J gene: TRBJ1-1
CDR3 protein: CSATRGGTEAFF
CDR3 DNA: TGCAGTGCTACCAGGGGAGGCACTGAAGCTTTCTTT

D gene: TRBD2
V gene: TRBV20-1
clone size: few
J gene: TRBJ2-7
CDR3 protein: CSAPLETSSRSSYEQYF
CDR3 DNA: TGCAGTGCTCCCCTGGAGACTAGCAGTCGGAGCTCCTACGAGCAGTACTTC

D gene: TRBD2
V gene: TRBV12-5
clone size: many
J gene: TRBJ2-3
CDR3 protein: CASGLASGGTSTDTQYF
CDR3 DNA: TGTGCTAGTGGTTTGGCTTCGGGGGGAACGAGTACAGATACGCAGTATTTT

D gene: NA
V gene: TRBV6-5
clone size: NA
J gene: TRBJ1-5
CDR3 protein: CASSPDGSNQPQHF
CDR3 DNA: TGTGCCAGCAGCCCGGACGGTAGCAATCAGCCCCAGCATTTT

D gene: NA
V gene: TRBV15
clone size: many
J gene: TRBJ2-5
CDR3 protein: CATSRAGSSRQETQYF
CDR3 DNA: TGTGCCACCAGCAGAGCCGGCAGCAGTAGACAAGAGACCCAGTACTTC

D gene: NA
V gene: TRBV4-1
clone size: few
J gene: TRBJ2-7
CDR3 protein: CASRNPKGPGGEQYF
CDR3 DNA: TGCGCCAGCAGAAACCCCAAGGGGCCAGGAGGCGAGCAGTACTTC

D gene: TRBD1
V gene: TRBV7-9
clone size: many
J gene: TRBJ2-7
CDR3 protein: CASSLTTGTYEQYF
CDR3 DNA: TGTGCCAGCAGCTTAACGACAGGGACCTACGAGCAGTACTTC

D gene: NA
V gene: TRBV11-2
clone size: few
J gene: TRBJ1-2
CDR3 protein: CASSSLRAGGYTF
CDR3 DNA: TGTGCCAGCAGCTCCCTTAGGGCTGGAGGCTACACCTTC

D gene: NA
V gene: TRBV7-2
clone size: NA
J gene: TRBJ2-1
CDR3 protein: CASSRRDSDFNEQFF
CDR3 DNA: TGTGCCAGCAGCCGCCGGGACTCTGATTTCAATGAGCAGTTCTTC

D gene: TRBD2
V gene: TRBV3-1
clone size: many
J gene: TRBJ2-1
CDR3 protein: CASSQVSGTSGRNEQFF
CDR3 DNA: TGTGCCAGCAGCCAAGTATCCGGGACTAGCGGGAGGAATGAGCAGTTCTTC

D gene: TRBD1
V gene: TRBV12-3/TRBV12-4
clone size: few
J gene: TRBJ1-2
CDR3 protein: CASSPGQGVNYGYTF
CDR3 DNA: TGTGCCAGCAGTCCGGGACAGGGGGTTAACTATGGCTACACCTTC

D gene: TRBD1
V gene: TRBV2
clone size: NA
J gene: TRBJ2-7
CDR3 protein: CASSASTGATYEQYF
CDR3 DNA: TGTGCCAGCAGTGCCTCGACAGGGGCTACCTACGAGCAGTACTTC